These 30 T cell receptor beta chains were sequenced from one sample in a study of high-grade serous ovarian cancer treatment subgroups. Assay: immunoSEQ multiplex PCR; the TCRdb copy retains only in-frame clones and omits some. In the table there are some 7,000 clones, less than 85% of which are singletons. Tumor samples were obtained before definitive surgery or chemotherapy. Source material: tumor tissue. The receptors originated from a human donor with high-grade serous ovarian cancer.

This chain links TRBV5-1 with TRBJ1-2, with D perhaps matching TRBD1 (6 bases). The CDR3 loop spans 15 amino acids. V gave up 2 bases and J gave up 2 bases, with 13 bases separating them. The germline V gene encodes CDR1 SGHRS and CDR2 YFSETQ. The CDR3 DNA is TGCGCCAGCAGCTTAGGACAGACCCAGAACTATGGCTACACCTTC. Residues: CASSLGQTQNYGYTF.

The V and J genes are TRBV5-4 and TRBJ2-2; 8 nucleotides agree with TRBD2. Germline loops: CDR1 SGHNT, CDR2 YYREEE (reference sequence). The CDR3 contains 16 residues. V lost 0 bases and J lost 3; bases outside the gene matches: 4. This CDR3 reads CASSLGAGDHTGELFF. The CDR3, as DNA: TGTGCCAGCAGCTTGGGAGCGGGAGACCACACCGGGGAGCTGTTTTTT.

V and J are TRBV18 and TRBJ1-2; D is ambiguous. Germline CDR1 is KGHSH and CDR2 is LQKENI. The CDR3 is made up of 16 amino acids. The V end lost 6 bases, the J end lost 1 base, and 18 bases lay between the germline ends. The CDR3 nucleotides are TGTGCCAGCTCCAACGGAGGAGGGATACTTAACTATGGCTACACCTTC. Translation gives CASSNGGGILNYGYTF.

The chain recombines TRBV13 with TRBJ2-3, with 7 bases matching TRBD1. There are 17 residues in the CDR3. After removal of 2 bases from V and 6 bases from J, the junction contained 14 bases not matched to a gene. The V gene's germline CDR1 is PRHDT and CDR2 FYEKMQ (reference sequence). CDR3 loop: CASSLSEGAKFGDTQYF. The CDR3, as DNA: TGTGCCAGCAGCTTATCTGAGGGGGCGAAATTCGGGGATACGCAGTATTTT.

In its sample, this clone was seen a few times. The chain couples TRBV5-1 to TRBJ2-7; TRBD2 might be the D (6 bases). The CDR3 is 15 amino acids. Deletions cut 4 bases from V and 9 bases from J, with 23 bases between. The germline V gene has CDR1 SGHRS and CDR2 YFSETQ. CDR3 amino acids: CASSPDPGLPSGQYF. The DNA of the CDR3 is TGCGCCAGCAGCCCTGACCCGGGACTTCCCTCCGGGCAGTACTTC.

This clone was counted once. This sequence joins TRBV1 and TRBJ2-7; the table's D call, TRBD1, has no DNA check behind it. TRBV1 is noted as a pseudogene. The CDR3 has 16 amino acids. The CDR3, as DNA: TGCACCAGCAGCCAACCTGGTAGACAGGGATCCTACGAGCAGTACTTC. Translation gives CTSSQPGRQGSYEQYF.

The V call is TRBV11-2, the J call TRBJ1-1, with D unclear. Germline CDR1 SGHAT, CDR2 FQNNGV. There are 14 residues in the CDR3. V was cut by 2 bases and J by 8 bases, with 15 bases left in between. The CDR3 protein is CASSLITLVSEAFF. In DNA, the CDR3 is TGTGCCAGCAGCTTAATTACACTGGTGTCCGAAGCTTTCTTT.

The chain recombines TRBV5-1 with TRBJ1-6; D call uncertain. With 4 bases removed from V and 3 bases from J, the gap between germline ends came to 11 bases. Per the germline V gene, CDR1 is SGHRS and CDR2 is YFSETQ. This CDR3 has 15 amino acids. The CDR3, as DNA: TGCGCCAGCAGCCCAGCCGCGGGCTATAATTCACCCCTCCACTTT. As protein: CASSPAAGYNSPLHF.

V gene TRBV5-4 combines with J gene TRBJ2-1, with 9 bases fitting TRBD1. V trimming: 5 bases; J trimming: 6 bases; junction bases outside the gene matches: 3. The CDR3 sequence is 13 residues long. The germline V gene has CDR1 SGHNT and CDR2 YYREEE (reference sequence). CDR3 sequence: CASSRTGVNEQFF. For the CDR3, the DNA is TGTGCCAGCAGTCGGACAGGGGTCAATGAGCAGTTCTTC.

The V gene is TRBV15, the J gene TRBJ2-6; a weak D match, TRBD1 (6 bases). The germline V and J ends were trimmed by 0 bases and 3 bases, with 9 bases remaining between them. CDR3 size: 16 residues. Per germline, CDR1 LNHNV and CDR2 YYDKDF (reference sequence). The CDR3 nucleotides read TGTGCCACCAGCAGAGAGGGGGCTGGTGGGGCCAACGTCCTGACTTTC. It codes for CATSREGAGGANVLTF.

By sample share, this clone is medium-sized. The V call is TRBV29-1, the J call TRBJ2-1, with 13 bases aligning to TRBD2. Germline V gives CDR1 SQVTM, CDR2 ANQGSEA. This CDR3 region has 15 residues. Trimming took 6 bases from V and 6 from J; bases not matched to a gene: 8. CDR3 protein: CSVDSLAGGLNEQFF. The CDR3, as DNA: TGCAGCGTCGATTCACTAGCGGGAGGGCTCAATGAGCAGTTCTTC.

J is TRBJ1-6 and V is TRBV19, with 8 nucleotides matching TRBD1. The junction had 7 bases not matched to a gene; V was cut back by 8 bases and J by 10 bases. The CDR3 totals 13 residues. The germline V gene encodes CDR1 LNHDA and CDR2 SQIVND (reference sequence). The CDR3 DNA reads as TGTGCCAGTGACGACAGGGGATACTCACCCCTCCACTTT. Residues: CASDDRGYSPLHF.

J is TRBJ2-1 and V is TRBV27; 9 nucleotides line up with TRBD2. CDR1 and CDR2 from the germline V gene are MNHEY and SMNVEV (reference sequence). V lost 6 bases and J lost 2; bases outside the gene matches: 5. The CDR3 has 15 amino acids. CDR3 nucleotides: TGTGCCAGCAGGCGACTAGCGGTAACCTACAATGAGCAGTTCTTC. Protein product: CASRRLAVTYNEQFF.

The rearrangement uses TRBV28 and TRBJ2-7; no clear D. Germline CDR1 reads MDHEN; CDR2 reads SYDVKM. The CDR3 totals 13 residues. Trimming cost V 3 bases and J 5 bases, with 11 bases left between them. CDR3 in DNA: TGTGCCAGCAGTTTTGCCCACAGCCACGAGCAGTACTTC. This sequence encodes CASSFAHSHEQYF.

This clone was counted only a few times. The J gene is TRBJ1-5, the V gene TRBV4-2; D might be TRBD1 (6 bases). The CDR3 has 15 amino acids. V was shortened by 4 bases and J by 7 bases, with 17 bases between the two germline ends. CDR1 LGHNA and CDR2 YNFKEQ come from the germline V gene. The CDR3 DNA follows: TGTGCCAGCAGCCCACAGGGAGGGTCTGGCCAGCCCCAGCATTTT. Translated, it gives CASSPQGGSGQPQHF.

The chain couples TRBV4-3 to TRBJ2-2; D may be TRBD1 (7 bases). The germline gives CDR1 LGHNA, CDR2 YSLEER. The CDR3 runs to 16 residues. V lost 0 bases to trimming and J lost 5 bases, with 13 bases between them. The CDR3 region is CASSQDLQGRTGELFF. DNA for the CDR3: TGCGCCAGCAGCCAAGATTTACAGGGGAGGACCGGGGAGCTGTTTTTT.

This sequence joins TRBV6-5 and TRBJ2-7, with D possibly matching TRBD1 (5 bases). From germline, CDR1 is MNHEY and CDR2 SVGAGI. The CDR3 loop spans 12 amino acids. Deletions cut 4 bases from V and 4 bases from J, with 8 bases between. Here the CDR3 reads CASSLSGYEQYF. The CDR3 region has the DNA TGTGCCAGCAGTTTATCAGGGTACGAGCAGTACTTC.

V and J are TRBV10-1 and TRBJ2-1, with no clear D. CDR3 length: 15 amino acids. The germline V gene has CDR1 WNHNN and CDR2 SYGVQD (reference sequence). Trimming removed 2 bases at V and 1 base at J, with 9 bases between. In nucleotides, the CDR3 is TGCGCCAGCAGTGAGGTTATTAAGTCCTACAATGAGCAGTTCTTC. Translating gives CASSEVIKSYNEQFF.

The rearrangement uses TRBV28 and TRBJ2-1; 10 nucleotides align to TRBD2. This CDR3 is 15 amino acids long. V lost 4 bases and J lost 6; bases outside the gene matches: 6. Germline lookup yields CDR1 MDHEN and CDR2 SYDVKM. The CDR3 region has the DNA TGTGCCAGCAGTTCGGGTAGCGGGAGGCTCAATGAGCAGTTCTTC. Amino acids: CASSSGSGRLNEQFF.

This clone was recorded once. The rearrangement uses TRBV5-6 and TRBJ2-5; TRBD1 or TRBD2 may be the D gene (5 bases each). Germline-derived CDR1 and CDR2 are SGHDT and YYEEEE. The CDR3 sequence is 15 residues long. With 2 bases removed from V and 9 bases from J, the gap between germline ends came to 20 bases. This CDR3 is CASSFWRVGERAQYF. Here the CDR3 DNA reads TGTGCCAGCAGCTTCTGGCGGGTGGGGGAAAGGGCCCAGTACTTC.

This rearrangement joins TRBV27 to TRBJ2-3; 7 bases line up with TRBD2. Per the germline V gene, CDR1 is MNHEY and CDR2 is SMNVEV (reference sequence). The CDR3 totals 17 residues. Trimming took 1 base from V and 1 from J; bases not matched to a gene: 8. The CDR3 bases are TGTGCCAGCAGTTTATACCCCGGGGCGGGAGGCACAGATACGCAGTATTTT. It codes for CASSLYPGAGGTDTQYF.

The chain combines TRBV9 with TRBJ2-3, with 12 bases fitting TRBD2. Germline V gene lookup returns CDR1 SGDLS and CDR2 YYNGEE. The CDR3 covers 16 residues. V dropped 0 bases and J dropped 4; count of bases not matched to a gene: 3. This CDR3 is CASSVELAGGADTQYF. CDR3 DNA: TGTGCCAGCAGCGTAGAGCTAGCGGGAGGGGCAGATACGCAGTATTTT.

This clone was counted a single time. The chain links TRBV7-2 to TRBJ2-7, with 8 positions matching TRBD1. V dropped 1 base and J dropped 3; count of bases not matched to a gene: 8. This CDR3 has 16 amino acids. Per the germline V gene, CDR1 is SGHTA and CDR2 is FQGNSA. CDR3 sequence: CASSLGEQGVNYEQYF. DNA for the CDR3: TGTGCCAGCAGCTTAGGGGAACAGGGGGTTAACTACGAGCAGTACTTC.

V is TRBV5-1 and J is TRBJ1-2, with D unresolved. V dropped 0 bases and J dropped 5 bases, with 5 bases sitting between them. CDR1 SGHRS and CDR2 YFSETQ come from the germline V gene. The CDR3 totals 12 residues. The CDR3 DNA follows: TGCGCCAGCAGCTTGGAGAGTTATGGCTACACCTTC. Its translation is CASSLESYGYTF.

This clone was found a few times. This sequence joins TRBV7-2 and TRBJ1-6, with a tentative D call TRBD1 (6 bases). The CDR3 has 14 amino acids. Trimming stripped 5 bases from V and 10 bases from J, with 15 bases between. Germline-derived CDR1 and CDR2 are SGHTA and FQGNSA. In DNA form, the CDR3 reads TGTGCCAGCAGCCAGGGGCCGGGCGGGTCACCCCTCCACTTT. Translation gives CASSQGPGGSPLHF.

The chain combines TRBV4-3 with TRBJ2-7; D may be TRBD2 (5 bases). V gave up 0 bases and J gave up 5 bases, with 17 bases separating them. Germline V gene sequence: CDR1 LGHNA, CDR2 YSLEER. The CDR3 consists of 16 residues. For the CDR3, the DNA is TGCGCCAGCAGCCAAGATCTAGGAGGACGAGGGCACGAGCAGTACTTC. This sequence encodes CASSQDLGGRGHEQYF.

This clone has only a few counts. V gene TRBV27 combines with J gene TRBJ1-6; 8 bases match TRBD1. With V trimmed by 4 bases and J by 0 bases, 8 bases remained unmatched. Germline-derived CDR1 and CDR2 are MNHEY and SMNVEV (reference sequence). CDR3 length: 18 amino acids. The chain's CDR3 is CASSYTNRGSSYNSPLHF. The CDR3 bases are TGTGCCAGCAGTTACACGAACAGGGGGAGCTCCTATAATTCACCCCTCCACTTT.

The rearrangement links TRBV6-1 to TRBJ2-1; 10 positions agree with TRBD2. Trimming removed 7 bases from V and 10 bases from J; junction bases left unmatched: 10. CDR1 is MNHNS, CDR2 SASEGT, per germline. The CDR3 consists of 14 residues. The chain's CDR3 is CASTGAGGPREQFF. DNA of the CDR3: TGTGCCAGCACGGGAGCGGGAGGGCCGCGGGAGCAGTTCTTC.

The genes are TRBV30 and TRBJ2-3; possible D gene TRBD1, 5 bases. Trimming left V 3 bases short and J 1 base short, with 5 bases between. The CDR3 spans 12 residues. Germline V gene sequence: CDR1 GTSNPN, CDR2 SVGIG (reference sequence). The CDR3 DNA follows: TGTGCCTGGAGCAGGGGCACAGATACGCAGTATTTT. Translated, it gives CAWSRGTDTQYF.

CDR3 sequence: CASSLRQGKRQGELFF. Written as DNA, the CDR3 is TGTGCCAGCAGCTTACGGCAGGGAAAGAGACAGGGGGAGCTGTTTTTT. The chain links TRBV11-2 to TRBJ2-2, with D possibly matching TRBD1 (5 bases). There are 16 residues in the CDR3. Trimming cost V 2 bases and J 8 bases, with 18 bases left between them. Germline-derived CDR1 and CDR2 are SGHAT and FQNNGV. The full variable domain, with the rest looked up from reference TRBV11-2 and TRBJ2-2, is EAGVAQSPRYKIIEKRQSVAFWCNPISGHATLYWYQQILGQGPKLLIQFQNNGVVDDSQLPKDRFSAERLKGVDSTLKIQPAKLEDSAVYLCASSLRQGKRQGELFFGEGSRLTVL.